This passage covers 18 T cell receptor beta chains from one sample sequenced in a study of T cells in Graves' hyperthyroidism and ophthalmopathy. Regions amplified from RNA transcripts were the TCR beta CDR3 regions. First-round RT-PCR with HTBI primers amplified the TCR CDR3 region. MiXCR was run by TCRdb on the multiplex PCR reads, yielding one entry per CDR3 protein. This repertoire shows 600,000 to 750,000 distinct CDR3 sequences, approximately 15% found once; its top ten account for around 15%. The material sequenced was blood. These receptors originate from a man aged 50 to 59 with Graves' hyperthyroidism.

This clonotype was recorded at least ten times. V is TRBV12-3 or TRBV12-4 and J is TRBJ1-4, with D unclear. V gave up 1 base and J gave up 5 bases, with 11 bases separating them. The CDR3 length is 15 residues. The CDR3 loop reads CASSLGRGENEKLFF. The CDR3, as DNA: TGTGCCAGCAGTTTAGGGCGCGGGGAAAATGAAAAACTGTTTTTT.

This clonotype was picked up many times. This chain joins TRBV12-3 or TRBV12-4 and TRBJ2-2; D not resolved. V shed 1 base and J shed 7 bases, with 19 bases lying between them. The CDR3 has 17 residues. CDR3 bases: TGTGCCAGCAGTTTAGATGGACGCAAATCATCGGGCGGGGAGCTGTTTTTT. Protein product: CASSLDGRKSSGGELFF.

This clonotype was seen repeatedly, ten times or more. This chain links TRBV2 with TRBJ2-1, with TRBD1 as a possible D gene (6 bases). Germline CDR1 is SNHLY and CDR2 is FYNNEI. This CDR3 is 17 amino acids long. V was pared by 6 bases and J by 5 bases, with 23 bases between. The CDR3 nucleotides are TGTGCCAGCAGCCTCCGGGACATCGAATCCCCTAACAATGAGCAGTTCTTC. This codes for CASSLRDIESPNNEQFF.

This clonotype was counted many times. The chain's CDR3 is CASRPQGAGNIQYF. The CDR3 bases are TGTGCCAGCAGGCCACAGGGGGCAGGAAACATTCAGTACTTC. This sequence joins TRBV2 and TRBJ2-4, with 9 bases that match TRBD1. CDR1 and CDR2 (germline): SNHLY, FYNNEI. Losses at the gene ends were 6 bases for V and 6 bases for J; bases not matched to a gene: 6. The CDR3 loop spans 14 amino acids. The entire variable domain, with the rest obtained from reference TRBV2 and TRBJ2-4, is as follows: EPEVTQTPSHQVTQMGQEVILRCVPISNHLYFYWYRQILGQKVEFLVSFYNNEISEKSEIFDDQFSVERPDGSNFTLKIRSTKLEDSAMYFCASRPQGAGNIQYFGAGTRLSVL.

This clonotype was observed many times. This rearrangement joins TRBV27 to TRBJ2-3, with D perhaps TRBD2 (7 bases). Germline CDR1 is MNHEY and CDR2 is SMNVEV (reference sequence). V lost 6 bases and J 0 bases, leaving 16 bases between the germline ends. The CDR3 loop spans 16 amino acids. The CDR3 DNA follows: TGTGCCAGCAGACAATCCGGGGGGCATAGCACAGATACGCAGTATTTT. Amino acids: CASRQSGGHSTDTQYF.

This clonotype was found many times. This chain links TRBV11-2 with TRBJ2-1; no firm D call. There are 14 residues in the CDR3. Trimming took off 2 bases at V and 5 bases at J, with 10 bases between the two ends. Germline V gives CDR1 SGHAT, CDR2 FQNNGV. CDR3 residues: CASSLMNGNNEQFF. The CDR3 DNA follows: TGTGCCAGCAGCTTAATGAACGGTAACAATGAGCAGTTCTTC.

The sample holds many counts of this clonotype. An end of the junction differs from the germline gene, which may be a read error. The chain uses TRBV7-9 and TRBJ1-1; possibly TRBD1 for D (6 bases). CDR1 is SEHNR and CDR2 is FQNEAQ in the germline V gene (reference sequence). The CDR3 is made up of 17 amino acids. In DNA form, the CDR3 reads TGTGCCAGCAGCCTAGCCGGACAGAGCCTAATAAGGACTGAAGCTTTCTTT. This codes for CASSLAGQSLIRTEAFF.

This clonotype was observed a few times. The rearrangement uses TRBV20-1 and TRBJ2-1; 9 positions match TRBD2. CDR1 is DFQATT and CDR2 is SNEGSKA in the germline V gene (reference sequence). This CDR3 region has 13 residues. J was trimmed by 6 bases and V by 3 bases; bases with no gene match: 3. This CDR3 is CSASSGSRNEQFF. CDR3 nucleotides: TGCAGTGCTAGTAGCGGGAGTCGCAATGAGCAGTTCTTC.

This chain joins TRBV14 and TRBJ2-7; TRBD1 matches 9 bases. The CDR3 has 15 amino acids. CDR1 is SGHDN, CDR2 FVKESK, per germline. Losses at the gene ends were 5 bases for V and 1 base for J; bases not matched to a gene: 6. The CDR3 DNA is TGTGCCAGCAGCGTACAGGGACAGGGATCCTACGAGCAGTACTTC. Translated: CASSVQGQGSYEQYF.

V usage is TRBV28 and J usage is TRBJ1-5; TRBD1 might be the D (5 bases). CDR3 length: 17 amino acids. CDR1 is MDHEN, CDR2 SYDVKM, per germline. V lost 5 bases to trimming and J lost 5 bases, with 22 bases between them. This CDR3 is CASSGGLTGGFDQPQHF. For the CDR3, the DNA is TGTGCCAGCAGTGGAGGACTCACTGGGGGTTTTGATCAGCCCCAGCATTTT.

There are many counts of this clonotype. This chain uses TRBV28 with TRBJ1-1; unclear D gene. Germline V gene lookup returns CDR1 MDHEN and CDR2 SYDVKM. The V and J ends lost 5 bases and 7 bases respectively, with 11 bases between them. CDR3 length equals 12 residues. The CDR3 DNA reads as TGTGCCAGCAGTGAACAAGCGGGTGAAGCTTTCTTT. It encodes CASSEQAGEAFF.

This clonotype was recorded at least ten times. V and J are TRBV6-2 or TRBV6-3 and TRBJ2-3; TRBD2 matches at 8 bases. Germline V gene sequence: CDR1 MNHEY, CDR2 SVGEGT. The V and J ends lost 6 bases and 6 bases, in that order; junction bases with no gene match: 14. This CDR3 is 16 amino acids long. This chain's CDR3 is CASSSPLTAGVDTQYF. CDR3 sequence (DNA): TGTGCCAGCAGCTCACCTCTTACAGCGGGAGTGGATACGCAGTATTTT.

The chain employs TRBV29-1 and TRBJ2-5; 8 nucleotides align to TRBD2. Germline-derived CDR1 and CDR2 are SQVTM and ANQGSEA. The CDR3 length is 13 residues. The CDR3 reads CTSTGGWDETQYF. In DNA form, the CDR3 reads TGCACTTCGACGGGAGGGTGGGACGAGACCCAGTACTTC.

V and J are TRBV28 and TRBJ2-1, with 12 bases identical to TRBD2. With 4 bases clipped from V and 8 bases from J, the junction kept 12 bases outside the gene matches. This CDR3 has 17 amino acids. CDR1 MDHEN and CDR2 SYDVKM come from the germline V gene. The CDR3 reads CASSSFWTSGMDDEQFF. In nucleotides, the CDR3 is TGTGCCAGCAGTTCCTTCTGGACTAGCGGGATGGACGATGAGCAGTTCTTC.

The chain joins TRBV5-5 to TRBJ2-3; 7 nucleotides line up with TRBD1. This CDR3 has 15 amino acids. Per the germline V gene, CDR1 is SGHKS and CDR2 is YYEKEE (reference sequence). V shed 1 base, J shed 0 bases, and the junction held 2 bases outside the gene matches. CDR3 loop: CASSLYRGSTDTQYF. The DNA for the CDR3 is TGTGCCAGCAGCTTGTACAGGGGCAGCACAGATACGCAGTATTTT.

This clonotype was observed many times. The chain links TRBV16 to TRBJ1-4, with D possibly matching TRBD1 (5 bases). Germline values: CDR1 KGHSY, CDR2 FQNENV. This CDR3 is built from 13 residues. V was clipped by 4 bases and J by 7 bases, with 10 bases between them. The CDR3 reads CASSRGAIEKLFF. The CDR3 DNA reads TGTGCCAGCAGCCGCGGGGCAATTGAAAAACTGTTTTTT.

This clonotype was found many times. The gene calls are TRBV28 and TRBJ2-7; D remains unclear. This CDR3 spans 15 amino acids. V lost 6 bases and J 1 base, leaving 16 bases between the germline ends. Germline lookup yields CDR1 MDHEN and CDR2 SYDVKM. CDR3 sequence reads: CASSSPVIASYEQYF. CDR3 nucleotides: TGTGCCAGCAGCTCCCCGGTGATAGCTTCCTACGAGCAGTACTTC. The full variable domain, its missing parts supplied by reference TRBV28 and TRBJ2-7, is DVKVTQSSRYLVKRTGEKVFLECVQDMDHENMFWYRQDPGLGLRLIYFSYDVKMKEKGDIPEGYSVSREKKERFSLILESASTNQTSMYLCASSSPVIASYEQYFGPGTRLTVT.

The chain uses TRBV19 and TRBJ2-7; 9 bases agree with TRBD2. This CDR3 has 14 residues. V trimming: 4 bases; J trimming: 6 bases; junction bases outside the gene matches: 7. Germline assignment: CDR1 LNHDA and CDR2 SQIVND (reference sequence). The CDR3 protein is CASSNVAGEGEQYF. The CDR3 DNA reads TGTGCCAGTAGTAACGTAGCGGGAGAGGGCGAGCAGTACTTC.